This T cell receptor beta chain derives from a study of CD8+CD57+ T cells in acquired aplastic anemia. As for the study in general: DNA recovered from sorted CD4+ and CD8+ cells had a mean of approximately 3.5 ug.

Patients included in sequencing had previously demonstrated CD8+CD57+ cell expansion by flow cytometry. Blood came from patients not yet given any therapy. The CDR3 spans 16 residues. V lost 5 bases, J lost 6 bases, and 20 bases lay in between. Looked up from germline, CDR1 is SEHNR and CDR2 is FQNEAQ (reference sequence). Study findings and constraints: Patients were compared with controls for CD8+ Simpson's diversity, and no significant difference emerged.

There are many counts of this clonotype. Its antigen is not identified. Genomic DNA acted as the template from which TCR beta VDJ combination and CDR3 sequence profiling were carried out. TCRdb itself ran the reads through MiXCR, one entry per CDR3 protein. The sample shows 310,000 or so distinct CDR3 sequences, about 50% of them seen only once. Sequenced material: sorted CD4+, CD8+, or CD8+CD57+ T cells (not recorded which) from PBMCs. This receptor was taken from a human donor with aplastic anemia. The rearrangement links TRBV7-9 to TRBJ2-1; tentatively, D is TRBD2 (6 bases). CDR3 region: CASSPRTVRGGNEQFF. CDR3 nucleotides: TGTGCCAGCAGCCCTCGGACTGTTCGGGGAGGCAATGAGCAGTTCTTC. Combining the CDR3 with reference TRBV7-9 and TRBJ2-1 gives the whole variable domain DTGVSQNPRHKITKRGQNVTFRCDPISEHNRLYWYRQTLGQGPEFLTYFQNEAQLEKSRLLSDRFSAERPKGSFSTLEIQRTEQGDSAMYLCASSPRTVRGGNEQFFGPGTRLTVL.